The T cell receptor beta chain under discussion was sequenced for a study of blood T cell repertoires in COVID-19. Whole-study context: T cells, B-cell-depleted T cells, or PBMCs provided the cDNA or gDNA that served as material.

V trimming: 1 base; J trimming: 7 bases; junction bases outside the gene matches: 2. From germline, CDR1 is SEHNR and CDR2 FQNEAQ (reference sequence). The CDR3 is made up of 14 amino acids. Sequenced by immunoSEQ multiplex PCR; TCRdb stores in-frame clones only, minus some. The sample records roughly 240,000 clones, roughly four fifths being singletons. The specimen was peripheral blood. This chain joins TRBV7-9 and TRBJ2-1; 9 nucleotides align to TRBD1. The origin of this receptor is a woman between 65 and 79 years old with acute or convalescent COVID-19. The CDR3, as DNA: TGTGCCAGCAGCTTAGGCGGGACAGGGAATGAGCAGTTCTTC. Translation: CASSLGGTGNEQFF.